The 23 T cell receptor beta chains below were found in one sample sequenced in a study of CD8+ T cells in alopecia areata (dated by TCRdb to 2016 to 2018). What the treatment or condition label conveys for this sample: oral pan-JAK inhibitor, 5-10 mg twice daily. Libraries were prepared through the immunoSEQ multiplex PCR assay. To provide template for TCR sequencing, every sample had RNA extracted and reverse transcribed into cDNA. Held by TCRdb, this immuneACCESS table contains in-frame sequences only and omits some clones. Under half of the omission traces to an unresolved V gene where checked; the cause of the rest is unknown. The sample profile shows approximately 210,000 clones; approximately 70% of them were found once. The ten largest clones capture 0.95% to 1.5% of the sample. The sequenced sample was CD4+ T cells sorted from blood, obtained at approximately week 45, from a patient treated with tofacitinib. These receptors originate from a human donor with alopecia areata.

This sequence joins TRBV6-5 and TRBJ1-2; 10 nucleotides agree with TRBD1. From germline, CDR1 is MNHEY and CDR2 SVGAGI. J lost 5 bases, V lost 5 bases, and 5 bases had no gene match. CDR3 length equals 14 residues. CDR3 coding DNA: TGTGCCAGCAGTATCTCGGGACAGGGGTATGGCTACACCTTC. It specifies CASSISGQGYGYTF.

This chain connects TRBV29-1 to TRBJ1-2; TRBD1 agrees at 7 bases. With V trimmed by 6 bases and J by 6 bases, 7 bases remained unmatched. Germline loops: CDR1 SQVTM, CDR2 ANQGSEA. The CDR3 sequence is 12 residues long. CDR3 DNA sequence: TGCAGCGTAAACAACGACAGGGATGGCTACACCTTC. Translation: CSVNNDRDGYTF. Drawing the rest from reference TRBV29-1 and TRBJ1-2, the complete variable domain is SAVISQKPSRDICQRGTSLTIQCQVDSQVTMMFWYRQQPGQSLTLIATANQGSEATYESGFVIDKFPISRPNLTFSTLTVSNMSPEDSSIYLCSVNNDRDGYTFGSGTRLTVV.

This clone has just a few counts. J is TRBJ1-1 and V is TRBV19; tentatively, D is TRBD1 (5 bases). The germline V gene encodes CDR1 LNHDA and CDR2 SQIVND (reference sequence). V lost 3 bases and J lost 5, with 10 bases in between. The CDR3 totals 13 residues. The CDR3 sequence: CASSILQGTEAFF. The DNA for the CDR3 is TGTGCCAGTAGTATCCTCCAGGGAACTGAAGCTTTCTTT.

This chain joins TRBV25-1 and TRBJ1-6; the D is unclear. The germline V gene encodes CDR1 MGHDK and CDR2 SYGVNS. Trimming shortened V by 2 bases and J by 6 bases, and 11 bases separated the two germline ends. The CDR3 spans 15 residues. DNA of the CDR3: TGTGCCAGCAGTGAACCGTCGGGCTCTAATTCACCCCTCCACTTT. As protein: CASSEPSGSNSPLHF.

CDR3 loop: CASSEDRPGYTF. In DNA form, the CDR3 reads TGTGCCAGCAGTGAAGACAGACCTGGCTACACCTTC. The chain joins TRBV6-1 to TRBJ1-2; D unresolved. Germline lookup yields CDR1 MNHNS and CDR2 SASEGT. The CDR3 totals 12 residues. Trimming took off 1 base at V and 7 bases at J, with 7 bases between the two ends.

V gene TRBV29-1 combines with J gene TRBJ2-1, with D possibly matching TRBD2 (6 bases). Germline V CDR1 and CDR2: SQVTM, ANQGSEA. The CDR3 is made up of 14 amino acids. The V end lost 6 bases, the J end lost 0 bases, and 12 bases lay between the germline ends. CDR3 bases: TGCAGCGTGCGCAGGAGGGGCTCCTACAATGAGCAGTTCTTC. Protein: CSVRRRGSYNEQFF.

The V and J genes are TRBV7-2 and TRBJ1-4; TRBD1 matches 7 bases. V gave up 3 bases and J gave up 2 bases; unmatched junction bases: 3. The CDR3 is made up of 15 amino acids. Germline CDR1 reads SGHTA; CDR2 reads FQGNSA. Written as DNA, the CDR3 is TGTGCCAGCAGCTTGATGGGACAGACTAATGAAAAACTGTTTTTT. Translated: CASSLMGQTNEKLFF.

CDR3 coding DNA: TGTGCCTGGAGGACTTCTCCATTCCGGTGGAGTGGAGAGTTCAACTATGGCTACACCTTC. Amino acid sequence: CAWRTSPFRWSGEFNYGYTF. The chain is built from TRBV30 and TRBJ1-2; D remains unclear. Looked up from germline, CDR1 is GTSNPN and CDR2 is SVGIG (reference sequence). Trimming pared 3 bases from V and 2 bases from J, leaving 31 bases between. The CDR3 has 20 amino acids.

The genes are TRBV29-1 and TRBJ2-7, with 7 bases fitting TRBD1. The CDR3 extends over 13 amino acids. Germline V lookup: CDR1 SQVTM, CDR2 ANQGSEA. V trimming: 6 bases; J trimming: 3 bases; junction bases outside the gene matches: 8. DNA for the CDR3: TGCAGCGTGGACGGGGACAGCTTCTACGAGCAGTACTTC. Residues: CSVDGDSFYEQYF.

The chain uses TRBV10-3 and TRBJ2-7; D not certain. Germline-derived CDR1 and CDR2 are ENHRY and SYGVKD. V was pared by 0 bases and J by 5 bases, with 14 bases between. This CDR3 comprises 15 residues. This CDR3 is CAISESRQTSHEQYF. The CDR3 coding sequence is TGTGCCATCAGTGAGTCGAGGCAGACTTCCCACGAGCAGTACTTC.

The V call is TRBV10-3, the J call TRBJ2-5; tentative D call: TRBD2 (6 bases). V lost 6 bases to trimming and J lost 4 bases, with 12 bases between them. This CDR3 contains 13 residues. Per germline, CDR1 ENHRY and CDR2 SYGVKD. The CDR3 DNA follows: TGTGCCATCAGAGGAGGGGCGGGAGAGACCCAGTACTTC. Protein: CAIRGGAGETQYF.

The chain employs TRBV5-1 and TRBJ2-5; D perhaps matches TRBD1 (5 bases). Germline V gene data show CDR1 as SGHRS and CDR2 as YFSETQ. V lost 2 bases, J lost 1 base, and 12 bases lay in between. The CDR3 contains 15 residues. CDR3 coding DNA: TGCGCCAGCAGCTTTAGTTCAGGGCCCCAAGAGACCCAGTACTTC. Amino acids: CASSFSSGPQETQYF.

The chain recombines TRBV2 with TRBJ2-4; 11 bases fit TRBD2. The CDR3 is 16 residues long. The junction had 8 bases not matched to a gene; V was cut back by 6 bases and J by 4 bases. Per germline, CDR1 SNHLY and CDR2 FYNNEI. The CDR3: CASSSTRLAGKNIQYF. The CDR3, as DNA: TGTGCCAGCAGCTCAACCCGACTAGCGGGAAAAAACATTCAGTACTTC.

This chain joins TRBV29-1 and TRBJ1-1; D is ambiguous. Between the trimmed V and J ends, which lost 4 bases and 1 base, there was a span of 22 bases. Looked up from germline, CDR1 is SQVTM and CDR2 is ANQGSEA. The CDR3 is 17 residues long. In nucleotides, the CDR3 is TGCAGCGTTGTTGTAACAGTTGGGGTTGTAAAGAACACTGAAGCTTTCTTT. It codes for CSVVVTVGVVKNTEAFF.

This chain links TRBV27 with TRBJ2-7; D possibly uses TRBD1 or TRBD2 (6 bases each). Trimming cost V 3 bases and J 6 bases, with 12 bases left between them. The germline CDR1 and CDR2 sequences are MNHEY and SMNVEV (reference sequence). The CDR3 is 13 amino acids. CDR3 nucleotides: TGTGCCAGCAGTTTCGGGGGCCTGGGCGAGCAGTACTTC. It is translated as CASSFGGLGEQYF.

J is TRBJ1-2 and V is TRBV5-1, with TRBD1 as a possible D gene (6 bases). Germline V gene data show CDR1 as SGHRS and CDR2 as YFSETQ. The CDR3 is 13 amino acids. V lost 0 bases and J lost 5, with 8 bases in between. The CDR3 nucleotides read TGCGCCAGCAGCTTGGAACAGGGTTATGGCTACACCTTC. It is translated as CASSLEQGYGYTF.

This sequence joins TRBV29-1 and TRBJ1-1, with D maybe TRBD1 (6 bases). V was shortened by 4 bases and J by 5 bases, with 11 bases between the two germline ends. Germline CDR1 reads SQVTM; CDR2 reads ANQGSEA. CDR3 length equals 12 residues. The DNA of the CDR3 is TGCAGCGTTGGAACGGGGGCGACTGAAGCTTTCTTT. This sequence encodes CSVGTGATEAFF.

This chain connects TRBV19 to TRBJ1-2, with 10 bases identical to TRBD1. This CDR3 is built from 15 residues. The junction had 7 bases not matched to a gene; V was cut back by 7 bases and J by 2 bases. Germline CDR1 is LNHDA and CDR2 is SQIVND (reference sequence). The DNA of the CDR3 is TGTGCCAGTATTCCAGGGGGACAGGGGAACTATGGCTACACCTTC. Translating it yields CASIPGGQGNYGYTF.

The gene calls are TRBV29-1 and TRBJ1-1; D is undetermined. Trimming took off 6 bases at V and 3 bases at J, with 8 bases between the two ends. Looked up from germline, CDR1 is SQVTM and CDR2 is ANQGSEA. CDR3 size: 11 residues. CDR3 sequence reads: CSVKTYTEAFF. CDR3 sequence (DNA): TGCAGCGTCAAGACATACACTGAAGCTTTCTTT. Supplemented by reference TRBV29-1 and TRBJ1-1, the full variable domain reads SAVISQKPSRDICQRGTSLTIQCQVDSQVTMMFWYRQQPGQSLTLIATANQGSEATYESGFVIDKFPISRPNLTFSTLTVSNMSPEDSSIYLCSVKTYTEAFFGQGTRLTVV.

This clone was recorded once. This rearrangement joins TRBV23-1 to TRBJ2-5; TRBD1 matches at 10 bases. TRBV23-1 is an open reading frame whose function is uncertain. Unmatched junction bases numbered 2, after V lost 5 bases and J lost 2 bases. CDR3 length: 14 residues. CDR3 residues: CASSRDRGQETQYF. The CDR3 bases are TGCGCCAGCAGTAGGGACAGGGGACAAGAGACCCAGTACTTC.

This clone was found a few times. This sequence joins TRBV2 and TRBJ2-7, with D perhaps matching TRBD2 (5 bases). The germline gives CDR1 SNHLY, CDR2 FYNNEI. CDR3 length: 13 amino acids. Trimming stripped 11 bases from V and 1 base from J, with 15 bases between. As DNA, the CDR3 is TGTGCCGGCGCCTCTAGCTGGTCCTACGAGCAGTACTTC. Translating gives CAGASSWSYEQYF.

The chain has TRBV9 and TRBJ2-3, with TRBD2 matching 9 bases. Germline V gene data show CDR1 as SGDLS and CDR2 as YYNGEE. CDR3 length: 15 amino acids. J gave up 2 bases and V 0 bases, and 1 base lay outside the gene matches. The CDR3 nucleotides read TGTGCCAGCAGCGTAGGACTAGCGGACACAGATACGCAGTATTTT. Its protein product is CASSVGLADTDTQYF.

This rearrangement joins TRBV7-9 to TRBJ2-6; TRBD2 matches at 7 bases. This CDR3 is 16 amino acids long. The junction had 8 bases not matched to a gene; V was cut back by 5 bases and J by 4 bases. Looked up from germline, CDR1 is SEHNR and CDR2 is FQNEAQ (reference sequence). CDR3 bases: TGTGCCAGCAGCCAGTTGGCGCGGGAGGGGGCCAACGTCCTGACTTTC. It specifies CASSQLAREGANVLTF.